Shown below are 4 T cell receptor beta chains from a single sample sequenced in a study of shared clonotypes between healthy human individuals (dated by TCRdb to 2018 to 2021). Library creation used the immunoSEQ multiplex PCR assay. In TCRdb, the immuneACCESS table is reduced to in-frame sequences with V and J assigned. These tables do not hold every clone; where another copy was compared, an unresolved V gene accounts for under half, and the others remain unexplained. Recorded for this sample are about 1 million clones; roughly 75% of them occurred a single time. Of the sample, around 1.5% is held by the ten largest clones. The specimen sequenced was memory CD4+ T cells sorted from blood. The meaning of the sample's cell subset or site label: CD45RA-negative fraction. All receptors come from a man younger than 35 in good health.

The rearrangement uses TRBV7-9 and TRBJ2-5; 12 bases agree with TRBD2. There are 16 residues in the CDR3. Per germline, CDR1 SEHNR and CDR2 FQNEAQ (reference sequence). Trimming took 1 base from V and 3 from J; bases not matched to a gene: 3. CDR3 in DNA: TGTGCCAGCAGCTTAGTTCCTAGCGGGAGGGAAGAGACCCAGTACTTC. Its protein is CASSLVPSGREETQYF.

The J gene is TRBJ2-5, the V gene TRBV11-3, with TRBD1 identical over 9 bases. In germline, CDR1 is SGHNT, CDR2 YENEEA. Germline trimming cut 5 bases from V and 2 bases from J; bases unmatched to any gene: 9. This CDR3 contains 16 residues. CDR3 nucleotide sequence: TGTGCCAGCAGCGCCCGGGGGACAGGGCTACAAGAGACCCAGTACTTC. Amino acids: CASSARGTGLQETQYF.

This chain uses TRBV19 with TRBJ1-6; 7 positions match TRBD1. The CDR3 sequence is 15 residues long. Germline CDR1 and CDR2: LNHDA and SQIVND (reference sequence). V was clipped by 7 bases and J by 10 bases; unmatched bases: 13. This chain's CDR3 is CASTPVGQGGSPLHF. CDR3 in DNA: TGTGCCAGTACCCCGGTAGGGCAGGGGGGATCACCCCTCCACTTT. The whole variable domain, filled in from reference TRBV19 and TRBJ1-6, reads DGGITQSPKYLFRKEGQNVTLSCEQNLNHDAMYWYRQDPGQGLRLIYYSQIVNDFQKGDIAEGYSVSREKKESFPLTVTSAQKNPTAFYLCASTPVGQGGSPLHFGNGTRLTVT.

The rearrangement joins TRBV30 to TRBJ1-4, with TRBD1 identical over 7 bases. This CDR3 spans 12 amino acids. V was clipped by 6 bases and J by 7 bases; unmatched bases: 5. CDR1 is GTSNPN and CDR2 is SVGIG in the germline V gene (reference sequence). The CDR3 DNA is TGTGCCTGCAATCGACAGGGTGAAAAACTGTTTTTT. Its translation: CACNRQGEKLFF.